Shown below are 3 T cell receptor beta chains from a single sample sequenced in a study of cytomegalovirus exposure and HLA in healthy donors. PCR employed 60 Vbeta and 13 Jbeta primers. Generated by immunoSEQ multiplex PCR, the TCRdb table keeps only in-frame clones and is missing some. The table has 100,000 to 150,000 clones, less than 80% seen once; the top ten hold under 3.5%. Sequenced material: PBMCs. Source of these receptors: a woman in her fifties or sixties in good health and CMV-seronegative.

The chain employs TRBV10-3 and TRBJ2-5, with TRBD1 as a possible D gene (6 bases). Germline CDR1 and CDR2: ENHRY and SYGVKD. The CDR3 covers 13 residues. Trimming left V 7 bases short and J 3 bases short, with 12 bases between. CDR3 DNA: TGTGCCATCACACCCAGACAGGAAGAGACCCAGTACTTC. Translating it yields CAITPRQEETQYF.

A few counts support this clone. The chain links TRBV7-2 to TRBJ1-5; possible D gene TRBD1, 5 bases. The V gene's germline CDR1 is SGHTA and CDR2 FQGNSA. Trimming took 1 base from V and 0 from J, leaving 10 bases between them. This CDR3 contains 16 residues. The CDR3 DNA sequence: TGTGCCAGCAGCTTAGAGGGGATTTATAGCAATCAGCCCCAGCATTTT. It encodes CASSLEGIYSNQPQHF.

J is TRBJ2-5 and V is TRBV10-3, with TRBD1 matching over 8 bases. Germline V gene data show CDR1 as ENHRY and CDR2 as SYGVKD. The trim removed 2 bases at V and 7 bases at J, leaving 9 bases unmatched. This CDR3 spans 15 amino acids. CDR3 residues: CAISEDRGGWGTQYF. CDR3 in DNA: TGTGCCATCAGTGAGGACAGGGGAGGTTGGGGGACCCAGTACTTC.